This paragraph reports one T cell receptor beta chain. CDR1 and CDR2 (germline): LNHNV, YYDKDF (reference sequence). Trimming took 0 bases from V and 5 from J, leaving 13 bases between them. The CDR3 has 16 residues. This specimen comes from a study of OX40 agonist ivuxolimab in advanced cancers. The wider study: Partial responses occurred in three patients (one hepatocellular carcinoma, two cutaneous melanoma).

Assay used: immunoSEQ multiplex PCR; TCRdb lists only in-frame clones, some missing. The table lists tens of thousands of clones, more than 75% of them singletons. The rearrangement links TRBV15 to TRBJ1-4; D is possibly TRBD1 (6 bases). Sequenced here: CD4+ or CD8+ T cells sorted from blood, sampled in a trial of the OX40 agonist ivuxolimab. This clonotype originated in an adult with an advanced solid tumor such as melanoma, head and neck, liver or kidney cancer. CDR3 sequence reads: CATSRDRGGGNEKLFF. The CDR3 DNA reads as TGTGCCACCAGCAGAGATAGGGGGGGAGGCAATGAAAAACTGTTTTTT.